The 10 T cell receptor beta chains below were found in one sample sequenced in a study of control samples from healthy donors and cancer patients. Some clones are missing from TCRdb's copy, which holds only in-frame ones; the method was immunoSEQ multiplex PCR. The table has some 130,000 clones, about nine tenths seen once. The source material was blood. The source of these receptors is a middle-aged man in good health.

V usage is TRBV6-4 and J usage is TRBJ1-5; 7 nucleotides line up with TRBD1. Per germline, CDR1 MRHNA and CDR2 SNTAGT. V shed 6 bases and J 4 bases; nucleotides not matched to a gene: 6. CDR3 length: 14 amino acids. The CDR3 loop reads CASRPGQRNQPQHF. For the CDR3, the DNA is TGTGCCAGCAGACCGGGACAGAGAAATCAGCCCCAGCATTTT.

The J gene is TRBJ2-1, the V gene TRBV6-6; 8 bases match TRBD1. Germline V gives CDR1 MNHNY, CDR2 SVGAGI (reference sequence). V shed 6 bases, J shed 4 bases, and the junction held 5 bases outside the gene matches. This CDR3 spans 14 amino acids. The CDR3 DNA follows: TGTGCCAGCAGACGACAGGGGTCGTACAATGAGCAGTTCTTC. Translated: CASRRQGSYNEQFF.

This sequence joins TRBV7-9 and TRBJ1-2; 8 positions agree with TRBD1. From germline, CDR1 is SEHNR and CDR2 FQNEAQ (reference sequence). The CDR3 length is 13 residues. V shed 5 bases and J 7 bases; nucleotides not matched to a gene: 6. The chain's CDR3 is CASSTQGAAGYTF. The CDR3 DNA reads as TGTGCCAGCAGCACGCAGGGGGCCGCTGGCTACACCTTC.

This chain links TRBV7-2 with TRBJ2-5; 8 bases are shared with TRBD1. This CDR3 has 16 residues. The ends lost 8 bases at V and 5 bases at J; junction bases unmatched: 16. CDR1 is SGHTA and CDR2 is FQGNSA in the germline V gene. In DNA form, the CDR3 reads TGTGCCAGCGATAACCTCAGACAGGGGCACGTGGAGACCCAGTACTTC. Translated: CASDNLRQGHVETQYF.

The rearrangement joins TRBV11-2 to TRBJ1-2; tentatively, D is TRBD1 (6 bases). The V gene's germline CDR1 is SGHAT and CDR2 FQNNGV. The CDR3 is made up of 15 amino acids. V was trimmed by 4 bases and J by 1 base, leaving 13 bases between them. For the CDR3, the DNA is TGTGCCAGCAGCTCCAACACAGGGATTAACTATGGCTACACCTTC. It encodes CASSSNTGINYGYTF.

Written as DNA, the CDR3 is TGTGCCAGCAGCCAAGTCCAGGGGTACGAGCAGTACTTC. Encoded protein: CASSQVQGYEQYF. The V gene is TRBV14, the J gene TRBJ2-7; possible D gene TRBD1, 6 bases. CDR3 size: 13 residues. The ends were cut back, 1 base at V and 4 bases at J, with 8 bases in the middle. Germline V CDR1 and CDR2: SGHDN, FVKESK.

The J gene is TRBJ2-3, the V gene TRBV19; D may correspond to TRBD1 or TRBD2 (6 bases each). This CDR3 is 13 amino acids long. Germline CDR1 is LNHDA and CDR2 is SQIVND (reference sequence). V gave up 6 bases and J gave up 1 base, with 8 bases separating them. The CDR3 is CASRGGGTDTQYF. DNA of the CDR3: TGTGCCAGTAGGGGGGGCGGCACAGATACGCAGTATTTT.

This sequence joins TRBV3-1 (or the pseudogene TRBV3-2) and TRBJ2-4; TRBD1 aligns across 7 bases. V shed 4 bases, J shed 10 bases, and the junction held 7 bases outside the gene matches. The CDR3 spans 13 residues. The germline V gene encodes CDR1 LGHDT and CDR2 YNNKEL (reference sequence). The CDR3 DNA reads TGTGCCAGCAGCCGGTCGGGACAGAATATTCAGTACTTC. Its protein is CASSRSGQNIQYF.

The chain joins TRBV4-2 to TRBJ1-5, with 8 nucleotides matching TRBD1. In germline, CDR1 is LGHNA, CDR2 YNFKEQ. V dropped 6 bases and J dropped 10; count of bases not matched to a gene: 11. The CDR3 consists of 14 residues. CDR3 residues: CASSPGTGGPPQHF. The CDR3 DNA reads as TGTGCCAGCAGTCCCGGGACAGGTGGCCCTCCCCAGCATTTT.

V gene TRBV19 combines with J gene TRBJ2-7; 8 nucleotides line up with TRBD1. CDR3 size: 16 residues. Germline V gene sequence: CDR1 LNHDA, CDR2 SQIVND (reference sequence). The J segment lost 6 bases and the V segment lost 7 bases, leaving 17 bases of the junction unmatched. This CDR3 is CASTRRPGTGIGEQYF. CDR3 coding DNA: TGTGCCAGTACCAGGCGCCCAGGGACAGGCATCGGCGAGCAGTACTTC.